The rows below give T cell receptor beta chains drawn from one sample of a study of Tregs in tolerant kidney transplant recipients. The method was immunoSEQ multiplex PCR; TCRdb's version includes in-frame clones alone and lacks a portion of them. The top ten clones hold roughly 1.7% of a sample with 90,000 or so clones, roughly 93% of them seen once. Here the sequenced sample was CD4+ T cells from blood (PBMCs), taken 12 months after the transplant. The source is a human patient who received a combined kidney and bone marrow transplant. The T cells may come from the graft donor. The CDR3 runs from the conserved cysteine through the conserved F or W. A D gene is named only where the DNA matches it firmly. Expanded clones are given a class, and other clones once, few, many or no size at all.

TRBJ2-5 TRBV7-3 - - TGTGCCAGCAGTTCCCCAGGGGAGCCGTCGGAGACCCAGTACTTC CASSSPGEPSETQYF
TRBJ1-6 TRBV19 TRBD1 - TGTGCCAGTAGTACCCAGGGGGCATCCTATAATTCCCCCCTCCACTTT CASSTQGASYNSPLHF
TRBJ2-5 TRBV29-1 - - TGCAGCGTTGAAGATCAGCTGGGGGCGGAGACCCAGTACTTC CSVEDQLGAETQYF
TRBJ2-1 TRBV29-1 TRBD2 - TGCAGCGTCGGGACTAGCGGCTTCATATCCTACAATGAGCAGTTCTTC CSVGTSGFISYNEQFF
TRBJ1-1 TRBV19 - - TGTGCCAGTAGTAGGACAGACAAGTTGAACACTGAAGCTTTCTTT CASSRTDKLNTEAFF
TRBJ2-1 TRBV25-1 - - TGTGCCAGCAGTGAAAGGGGTAGGTCAGTTAACTACAATGAGCAGTTCTTC CASSERGRSVNYNEQFF
TRBJ2-5 TRBV5-1 - - TGCGCCAGCAGCTTGGCGACAGCCCAAGAGACCCAGTACTTC CASSLATAQETQYF
TRBJ2-4 TRBV7-2 TRBD2 - TGTGCCAGCAGCTTCGTAACCGGGACTAGCGAAAACATTCAGTACTTC CASSFVTGTSENIQYF
TRBJ2-3 TRBV11-2 TRBD2 - TGTGCCAGCAGCTTACGGACGGGACTAAGCACAGATACGCAGTATTTT CASSLRTGLSTDTQYF
TRBJ2-7 TRBV5-4 TRBD1 once TGTGCCAGCAGCTGGGGACAGGGGGCAGCCTACGAGCAGTACTTC CASSWGQGAAYEQYF
TRBJ1-5 TRBV6-5 TRBD1 - TGTGCCAGCAGACCTACAGGGGGGAATCAGCCCCAGCATTTT CASRPTGGNQPQHF
TRBJ1-3 TRBV7-9 - - TGTGCCAGCAGTCGAGGGGGACCGAGCTCTGGAAACACCATATATTTT CASSRGGPSSGNTIYF
TRBJ1-2 TRBV18 TRBD1 - TGTGCCAGCTCACCTTTTGGGACAGGGGATAACTATGGCTACACCTTC CASSPFGTGDNYGYTF
TRBJ2-3 TRBV15 - - TGTGCCACCAGCAGAGATGGACACCTCACAGATACGCAGTATTTT CATSRDGHLTDTQYF
TRBJ2-4 TRBV5-5 - - TGTGCCAGCAGCTTGAAGGGGGATCTGGGGGACATTCAGTACTTC CASSLKGDLGDIQYF
TRBJ1-5 TRBV19 - - TGTGCCAGTAGCTCTCACAGGTTTCAAGGTCAGCCCCAGCATTTT CASSSHRFQGQPQHF
TRBJ1-2 TRBV5-4 - - TGTGCCAGCATCACCTTCGGTCAGGGATTGAACTATGGCTACACCTTC CASITFGQGLNYGYTF
TRBJ1-6 TRBV2 TRBD1 - TGTGCCGGGGGGGACAGGGTGCTTTCACCCCTCCACTTT CAGGDRVLSPLHF
TRBJ2-7 TRBV25-1 - - TGTGCCAGCAATCAGAAGAATACCGACGAGCAGTACTTC CASNQKNTDEQYF
TRBJ1-1 TRBV6-6 - - TGTGCCAGCAGCAATACAGGGCTGGACACTGAAGCTTTCTTT CASSNTGLDTEAFF
TRBJ2-1 TRBV6-1 TRBD2 once TGTGCCAGCAGTGGTTATCTAGCGGGCCCATACAATGAGCAGTTCTTC CASSGYLAGPYNEQFF
TRBJ2-7 TRBV7-9 - once TGTGCCAGCAGCTTAGAAGGAGGGAAAGGCTACGAGCAGTACTTC CASSLEGGKGYEQYF
TRBJ2-7 TRBV13 TRBD2 few TGTGCCAGCAGCTTGAGGGGGTGGACTAGCGGTCACGAGCAGTACTTC CASSLRGWTSGHEQYF